This is a list of T cell receptor beta chains from one sample in a study of blood T cell repertoires in COVID-19. Profiled with immunoSEQ multiplex PCR; TCRdb holds only in-frame clones, not every one. The data contain a few hundred thousand clones, over 65% of them singletons. The specimen was peripheral blood. The origin of the receptors is a man aged 55 to 69 who had recovered from COVID-19. Each CDR3 is given with its conserved first and last residue. A D gene is named only where the DNA matches it firmly. Expanded clones get a size class; other rows say once, few or many, or leave the size out.

clone_size j_call v_call d_call cdr3_nt cdr3_aa
. TRBJ1-4 TRBV9 TRBD1 TGTGCCAGCAGCGCGACAGGGGCGCGCGAAAAACTGTTTTTT CASSATGAREKLFF
once TRBJ2-2 TRBV6-1 . TGTGCCAGCAGTGAACGAGAGGCCGGGGAGCTGTTTTTT CASSEREAGELFF
. TRBJ2-7 TRBV10-3 TRBD2 TGTGCCATCAGAGCCGGACTAGCGGGAGACGAGCAGTACTTC CAIRAGLAGDEQYF
. TRBJ1-3 TRBV27 TRBD1 TGTGCCAGCAGTTTTCTACAGGGGAACACCATATATTTT CASSFLQGNTIYF
. TRBJ2-3 TRBV4-2 TRBD2 TGTGCCAGCAGCCGCCAGCGGGGGGCTGCAGATACGCAGTATTTT CASSRQRGAADTQYF
. TRBJ2-7 TRBV29-1 TRBD1 TGCAGCGCCAGGGACAGAGGGTCCTCCTACGAGCAGTACTTC CSARDRGSSYEQYF
. TRBJ1-2 TRBV7-3 . TGTGCCAGCAGCCCGTCGGTTTCCGGTGGCTACACCTTC CASSPSVSGGYTF
once TRBJ2-7 TRBV9 TRBD1 TGTGCCAGCAGCCCGACCGGGACAGAGGGGGTCGAGCAGTACTTC CASSPTGTEGVEQYF
. TRBJ2-2 TRBV5-6 . TGTGCCAGCAGCAAGGACTTGCTTGACGGGGAGCTGTTTTTT CASSKDLLDGELFF
. TRBJ1-5 TRBV3-1/TRBV3-2 . TGTGCCAGCAGCCCGACACGTGGGGGCCAGGACCATCAGCCCCAGCATTTT CASSPTRGGQDHQPQHF
. TRBJ2-3 TRBV10-3 TRBD2 TGTGCCATCCGGCAGTCTAGCGGGAGGTGGGATACGCAGTATTTT CAIRQSSGRWDTQYF
. TRBJ1-2 TRBV19 . TGTGCCAGTAGGCGTGATCCAGGGGCTAACTATGGCTACACCTTC CASRRDPGANYGYTF
. TRBJ2-3 TRBV30 . TGTGCCTGGAGTTCCCCGCGGATTAATTTT CAWSSPRINF
few TRBJ1-2 TRBV3-1/TRBV3-2 . TGTGCCAGCAGCCTCCGGGGGGACTATGGCTACACCTTC CASSLRGDYGYTF
few TRBJ1-5 TRBV2 . TGTGCCAGCAGTCCCCCCATCAGGGCAGGGGCTCAGCCCCAGCATTTT CASSPPIRAGAQPQHF
. TRBJ2-1 TRBV18 . TGTGCCAGCTCACAGATCGGCGCCGGGGTCTACAATGAGCAGTTCTTC CASSQIGAGVYNEQFF
. TRBJ2-3 TRBV3-1/TRBV3-2 . TGTGCCAGCAGCCAAGATGCTCGCGGGGACACAGATACGCAGTATTTT CASSQDARGDTDTQYF
. TRBJ1-5 TRBV6-5 . TGTGCCAGCATCGATGAGGCCGCTAGCAATCAGCCCCAGCATTTT CASIDEAASNQPQHF
. TRBJ1-3 TRBV6-5 . TGTGCCAGCAGTTACATCGGCAGGGCCGGAAACACCATATATTTT CASSYIGRAGNTIYF
. TRBJ2-6 TRBV15 . TGTGCCACCAGCAGACGTATCTCTGGGGCCAACGTCCTGACTTTC CATSRRISGANVLTF
. TRBJ1-6 TRBV27 . TGTGCCAGCAGTTTCCGGGCGGGCAGGCGATCCTTATCTTATAATTCACCCCTCCACTTT CASSFRAGRRSLSYNSPLHF
. TRBJ2-7 TRBV30 . TGTGCCTGGAGTGCGGGGTTCCAGCAGTACTTC CAWSAGFQQYF
. TRBJ1-1 TRBV6-5 . TGTGCCAGCAGCCCACGGGACATTATTCCCACTGAAGCTTTCTTT CASSPRDIIPTEAFF
. TRBJ2-5 TRBV14 TRBD2 TGTGCCAGCAGCCTCGGACTAGCGGGAGGTGGGACCCAGTACTTC CASSLGLAGGGTQYF
few TRBJ1-5 TRBV19 . TGTGCCAGTAGACTAAGGACAGACATAAATCAGCCCCAGCATTTT CASRLRTDINQPQHF
. TRBJ1-5 TRBV19 . TGTGCCAGTAGTATAGCGAAGGGGCAAGGACAGCCCCAGCATTTT CASSIAKGQGQPQHF
few TRBJ1-2 TRBV5-1 . TGCGCCAGCAGCTTGTTAGGCGGACCCCAGGGGGGCTACACCTTC CASSLLGGPQGGYTF
. TRBJ2-1 TRBV10-3 TRBD2 TGTGCCATCAGTGAGACTAGCGGGAGGGCCCTCGGAAATGAGCAGTTCTTC CAISETSGRALGNEQFF
. TRBJ2-7 TRBV6-1 . TGTGCCAGCAGTGAGTACTCGACAGGTACCTACGAGCAGTACTTC CASSEYSTGTYEQYF
. TRBJ1-6 TRBV2 . TGTGCCAGCAACCCTACAGGGTTTAATTCACCCCTCCACTTT CASNPTGFNSPLHF
few TRBJ1-5 TRBV5-1 TRBD1 TGCGCCAGCAGCTTAGGACAGGGGGTTCAGCCCCAGCATTTT CASSLGQGVQPQHF
few TRBJ1-5 TRBV12-5 . TGTGCTAGTGGTTTGGTCCGGGGGAGCGATCGCAATCAGCCCCAGCATTTT CASGLVRGSDRNQPQHF
. TRBJ2-5 TRBV5-1 . TGCGCCAGCAGGGCGGGGATGGGGATAGAGACCCAGTACTTC CASRAGMGIETQYF
. TRBJ2-5 TRBV5-1 . TGCGCCAGCAGCTTTACTGTGGAGACCCAGTACTTC CASSFTVETQYF
. TRBJ1-3 TRBV19 . TGTGCCAGTCATATGGGGGCATCTGGAAACACCATATATTTT CASHMGASGNTIYF
. TRBJ1-2 TRBV2 TRBD1 TGTGCCAGCTATAGGACAGGGGGCGGAAGAGGCTACACCTTC CASYRTGGGRGYTF
. TRBJ2-7 TRBV5-4 . TGTGCCAGCAGCTCGGGGGACGGTCCCTACGAGCAGTACTTC CASSSGDGPYEQYF
. TRBJ1-3 TRBV28 . TGTGCCAGCAGAGACGGCGGGGCTGGAAACACCATATATTTT CASRDGGAGNTIYF
. TRBJ2-5 TRBV7-2 . TGTGCCAGCAGCTTAGCGTCGACAGGAACTAAAGAGACCCAGTACTTC CASSLASTGTKETQYF
. TRBJ1-2 TRBV6-1 TRBD1 TGTGCCAGCAGTGAGACGACAGGGATCTATGGCTACACCTTC CASSETTGIYGYTF
few TRBJ1-3 TRBV7-2 . TGTGCCAGCAGCTTAGACCCAGGGGAGGGTAACACCATATATTTT CASSLDPGEGNTIYF
. TRBJ2-7 TRBV6-5 TRBD2 TGTGCCAGCAGTTCCTATAGCGGGACCAACTACGAGCAGTACTTC CASSSYSGTNYEQYF
. TRBJ1-4 TRBV6-4 . TGTGCCAGCAGTGACTCTTTTGGGCAGGGTAATGAAAAACTGTTTTTT CASSDSFGQGNEKLFF
. TRBJ1-1 TRBV30 . TGTGCCTGGAGTCCTCTGGGGGGAAACACTGAAGCTTTCTTT CAWSPLGGNTEAFF
. TRBJ1-2 TRBV28 . TGTGCCAGCAGTCGGCGGGTCTATGGCTACACCTTC CASSRRVYGYTF
. TRBJ2-3 TRBV10-3 . TGTGCCATCAGTGAGGGCAGGGCCACAGATACGCAGTATTTT CAISEGRATDTQYF
. TRBJ1-5 TRBV19 . TGTGCCAGTAGTCAACAGGGCCCAAGGAACAATCAGCCCCAGCATTTT CASSQQGPRNNQPQHF
. TRBJ1-1 TRBV7-9 . TGTGCCAGCAGCTTAGCGCAGGGGATCAACACTGAAGCTTTCTTT CASSLAQGINTEAFF
. TRBJ2-7 TRBV9 TRBD1 TGTGCCAGCAGCGTAGGAGGACAGGGTTACGAGCAGTACTTC CASSVGGQGYEQYF
. TRBJ2-2 TRBV7-9 TRBD2 TGTGCCAGCAGCCCCCTAGCGGGAGTCACCGGGGAGCTGTTTTTT CASSPLAGVTGELFF